This entry lists 17 T cell receptor beta chains sequenced from one sample in a study of shared clonotypes between healthy human individuals (dated by TCRdb to between 2020 and 2021). CD8 naive samples were CD45RO-negative cells positively selected for CCR7, giving a CD45RA+CCR7+ population that excluded TemRA cells. The library relied on the immunoSEQ multiplex PCR assay. TCRdb's version of the immuneACCESS table is confined to in-frame rearrangements and falls short of the full clone set. An unresolved V gene accounts for under half of the shortfall where checked; the remainder is of unknown origin. The sample yields about 2.1 million clones; over 85% were counted once. Of the sample, around 1.8% is held by the ten largest clones. Sequencing was done on a sample of naive CD8+ T cells from PBMCs. The sample's cell subset or site label, in plain terms: CD45RA+CCR7+. The origin of the receptors is a man between 18 and 29 years old in good health. Some clones in this sample may be carry-over from other donors' samples.

In this sample, this clone turned up once. The genes are TRBV9 and TRBJ2-3, with a possible D match to TRBD2 (5 bases). The CDR3 is 16 residues long. Deletions cut 0 bases from V and 1 base from J, with 12 bases between. The germline gives CDR1 SGDLS, CDR2 YYNGEE. The DNA for the CDR3 is TGTGCCAGCAGCGTAGAGGTGGGAGTCGGCACAGATACGCAGTATTTT. Its protein product is CASSVEVGVGTDTQYF.

Notes on this clone: The sample carries other DNA sequences with the same CDR3. The CDR3 here is CASSPLAGGPYEQYF. DNA of the CDR3: TGTGCCAGCAGCCCGTTAGCGGGAGGGCCGTACGAGCAGTACTTC. The chain links TRBV4-2 to TRBJ2-7; TRBD2 matches 11 bases. V was pared by 4 bases and J by 4 bases, with 6 bases of the junction left unmatched. Germline V gene sequence: CDR1 LGHNA, CDR2 YNFKEQ. This CDR3 has 15 amino acids.

A few counts support this clone. The chain is built from TRBV12-5 and TRBJ2-2; D is ambiguous. The CDR3 sequence is 13 residues long. In germline, CDR1 is LGHNT, CDR2 FRNRAP. V was trimmed by 1 base and J by 7 bases, leaving 7 bases between them. In DNA form, the CDR3 reads TGTGCTAGTGGTTTGGGGATGTTCGGGGAGCTGTTTTTT. This codes for CASGLGMFGELFF.

V gene TRBV4-3 combines with J gene TRBJ2-3; 13 bases match TRBD2. V shed 3 bases and J 3 bases; nucleotides not matched to a gene: 6. The CDR3 spans 17 residues. CDR1 LGHNA and CDR2 YSLEER come from the germline V gene. CDR3 loop: CASSQGLAGLLTDTQYF. DNA for the CDR3: TGCGCCAGCAGCCAGGGACTAGCGGGATTATTGACAGATACGCAGTATTTT.

The chain couples TRBV27 to TRBJ1-1; possibly TRBD1 for D (6 bases). The CDR3 length is 15 residues. Germline loops: CDR1 MNHEY, CDR2 SMNVEV (reference sequence). The germline V and J ends were trimmed by 4 bases and 0 bases, with 12 bases remaining between them. This CDR3 reads CASSYGGPMNTEAFF. In DNA form, the CDR3 reads TGTGCCAGCAGTTATGGGGGCCCCATGAACACTGAAGCTTTCTTT.

The genes are TRBV15 and TRBJ1-1; TRBD1 matches 7 bases. Germline values: CDR1 LNHNV, CDR2 YYDKDF (reference sequence). The CDR3 consists of 13 residues. V trimming: 2 bases; J trimming: 4 bases; junction bases outside the gene matches: 1. The CDR3 bases are TGTGCCACCAGCAGAACAGGGGTCACTGAAGCTTTCTTT. This sequence encodes CATSRTGVTEAFF.

The V and J genes are TRBV7-8 and TRBJ2-2, with D possibly being TRBD1 or TRBD2 (6 bases each). This CDR3 has 18 amino acids. Germline values: CDR1 SGHVS, CDR2 FQNEAQ. Trimming shortened V by 0 bases and J by 8 bases, and 22 bases separated the two germline ends. CDR3 residues: CASSLARGQAVPRGELFF. The CDR3 nucleotides read TGTGCCAGCAGCTTAGCGCGGGGACAAGCCGTCCCTAGGGGGGAGCTGTTTTTT.

V and J are TRBV2 and TRBJ2-7; tentative D call: TRBD1 (5 bases). The CDR3 is 14 residues long. Deletions cut 7 bases from V and 1 base from J, with 14 bases between. Germline V gene lookup returns CDR1 SNHLY and CDR2 FYNNEI. The CDR3 nucleotides are TGTGCCAGCAACCCTCGACAGAGTTCCTACGAGCAGTACTTC. Its translation: CASNPRQSSYEQYF. Complete variable domain (other parts from reference TRBV2 and TRBJ2-7): EPEVTQTPSHQVTQMGQEVILRCVPISNHLYFYWYRQILGQKVEFLVSFYNNEISEKSEIFDDQFSVERPDGSNFTLKIRSTKLEDSAMYFCASNPRQSSYEQYFGPGTRLTVT.

The chain is built from TRBV2 and TRBJ2-1, with 8 bases matching TRBD2. V lost 6 bases to trimming and J lost 8 bases; unmatched junction nucleotides: 12. CDR3 length equals 15 residues. The germline CDR1 and CDR2 sequences are SNHLY and FYNNEI. The CDR3: CASSGRGTRGHEQFF. In DNA form, the CDR3 reads TGTGCCAGCAGCGGTAGGGGGACTAGGGGCCATGAGCAGTTCTTC.

This clone was seen once. The chain recombines TRBV6-5 with TRBJ1-1, with no clear D. The V gene lost 0 bases and the J gene lost 4 bases, with 12 bases spanning the gap. The CDR3 is 15 residues long. The V gene's germline CDR1 is MNHEY and CDR2 SVGAGI. For the CDR3, the DNA is TGTGCCAGCAGTTACTCGATAAGGGTGAGCACTGAAGCTTTCTTT. Translation: CASSYSIRVSTEAFF.

The chain carries TRBV10-1 and TRBJ2-7; 7 nucleotides agree with TRBD1. This CDR3 is built from 13 residues. V was pared by 2 bases and J by 5 bases, with 3 bases of the junction left unmatched. Germline CDR1 reads WNHNN; CDR2 reads SYGVQD (reference sequence). The chain's CDR3 is CASSERQGNEQYF. In nucleotides, the CDR3 is TGCGCCAGCAGTGAGAGACAGGGTAACGAGCAGTACTTC.

This clone was counted only a few times. The rearrangement links TRBV10-1 to TRBJ1-2; D call uncertain. Trimming shortened V by 4 bases and J by 3 bases, and 9 bases separated the two germline ends. There are 13 residues in the CDR3. Per the germline V gene, CDR1 is WNHNN and CDR2 is SYGVQD (reference sequence). CDR3 nucleotides: TGCGCCAGCAGTGCGAGCCGGGACTATGGCTACACCTTC. Residues: CASSASRDYGYTF.

V usage is TRBV6-1 and J usage is TRBJ1-5; the match to TRBD1 covers 7 bases. V trimming: 2 bases; J trimming: 0 bases; junction bases outside the gene matches: 13. Germline V CDR1 and CDR2: MNHNS, SASEGT. The CDR3 has 19 residues. DNA of the CDR3: TGTGCCAGCAGTGAAAAAGGGAGGGGACAGACGTATAGCAATCAGCCCCAGCATTTT. This gives the protein CASSEKGRGQTYSNQPQHF.

The chain couples TRBV30 to TRBJ2-7, with D possibly called TRBD1 or TRBD2 (5 bases each). Per the germline V gene, CDR1 is GTSNPN and CDR2 is SVGIG (reference sequence). There are 13 residues in the CDR3. Deletions cut 8 bases from V and 3 bases from J, with 17 bases between. Written as DNA, the CDR3 is TGTGCCGGACTGTTGGGGGAGCGCTACGAGCAGTACTTC. This sequence encodes CAGLLGERYEQYF.

The chain employs TRBV7-8 and TRBJ1-4; the match to TRBD1 covers 8 bases. V trimming: 5 bases; J trimming: 0 bases; junction bases outside the gene matches: 14. The CDR3 spans 19 residues. Germline CDR1 is SGHVS and CDR2 is FQNEAQ. CDR3 in amino acids: CASSPRILGQAATNEKLFF. The CDR3 region has the DNA TGTGCCAGCAGCCCGCGCATCCTGGGACAGGCCGCAACTAATGAAAAACTGTTTTTT.

This clone showed up just once. V gene TRBV11-2 combines with J gene TRBJ2-1; 7 nucleotides agree with TRBD2. Trimming at V came to 3 bases and at J to 15 bases, leaving 11 bases not matched to a gene. Germline loops: CDR1 SGHAT, CDR2 FQNNGV. This CDR3 comprises 13 residues. CDR3 in DNA: TGTGCCAGCAGCTTGGGGGTGGCGGGAGAGTCGTTCTTC. This sequence encodes CASSLGVAGESFF.

The chain links TRBV6-5 to TRBJ2-7; D is possibly TRBD2 (6 bases). This CDR3 is 14 amino acids long. Germline loops: CDR1 MNHEY, CDR2 SVGAGI. V was cut by 4 bases and J by 6 bases, with 16 bases left in between. As DNA, the CDR3 is TGTGCCAGCAGTTCCGGAGGGTGGGGGAGCGAGCAGTACTTC. Translating it yields CASSSGGWGSEQYF.